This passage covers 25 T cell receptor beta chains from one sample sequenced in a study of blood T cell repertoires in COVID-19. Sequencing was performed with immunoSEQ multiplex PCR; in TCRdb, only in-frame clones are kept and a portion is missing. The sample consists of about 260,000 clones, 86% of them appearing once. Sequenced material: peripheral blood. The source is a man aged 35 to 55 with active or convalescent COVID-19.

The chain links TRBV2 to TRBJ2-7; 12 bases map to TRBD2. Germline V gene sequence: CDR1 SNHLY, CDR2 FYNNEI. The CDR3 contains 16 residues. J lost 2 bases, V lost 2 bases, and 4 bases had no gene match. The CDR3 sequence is CASSELAGGPTYEQYF. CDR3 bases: TGTGCCAGCAGTGAACTAGCGGGGGGGCCAACCTACGAGCAGTACTTC.

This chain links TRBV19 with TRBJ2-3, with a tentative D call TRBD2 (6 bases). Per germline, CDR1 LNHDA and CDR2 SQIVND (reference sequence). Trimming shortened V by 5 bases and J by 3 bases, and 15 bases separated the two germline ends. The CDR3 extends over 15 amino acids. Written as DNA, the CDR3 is TGTGCCAGTAGTCCGAACCCGACTAGTACAGATACGCAGTATTTT. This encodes CASSPNPTSTDTQYF.

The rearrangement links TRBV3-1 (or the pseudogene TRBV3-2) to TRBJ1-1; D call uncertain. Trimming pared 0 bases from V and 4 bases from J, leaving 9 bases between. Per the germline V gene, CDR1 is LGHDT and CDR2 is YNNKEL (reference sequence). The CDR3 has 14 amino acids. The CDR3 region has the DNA TGTGCCAGCAGCCAAGATGGCGGATTCACTGAAGCTTTCTTT. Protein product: CASSQDGGFTEAFF.

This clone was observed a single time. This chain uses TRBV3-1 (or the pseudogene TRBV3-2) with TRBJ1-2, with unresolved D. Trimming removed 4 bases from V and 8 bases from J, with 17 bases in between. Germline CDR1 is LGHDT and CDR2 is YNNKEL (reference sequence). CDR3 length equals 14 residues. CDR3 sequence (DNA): TGTGCCAGCAGCCTCCAGCGAGGGTACGAAGGCTACACCTTC. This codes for CASSLQRGYEGYTF.

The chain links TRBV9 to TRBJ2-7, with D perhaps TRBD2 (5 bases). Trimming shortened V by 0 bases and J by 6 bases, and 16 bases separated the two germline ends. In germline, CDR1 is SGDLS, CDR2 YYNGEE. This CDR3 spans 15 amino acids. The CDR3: CASSVEVGYGGEQYF. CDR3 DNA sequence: TGTGCCAGCAGCGTAGAAGTCGGTTACGGAGGCGAGCAGTACTTC.

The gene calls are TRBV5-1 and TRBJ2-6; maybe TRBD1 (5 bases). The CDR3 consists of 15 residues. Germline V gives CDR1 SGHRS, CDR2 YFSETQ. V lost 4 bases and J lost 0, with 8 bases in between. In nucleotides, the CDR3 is TGCGCCAGCAGCCCGACAGTCTCTGGGGCCAACGTCCTGACTTTC. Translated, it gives CASSPTVSGANVLTF. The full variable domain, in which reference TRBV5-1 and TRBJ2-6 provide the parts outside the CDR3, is KAGVTQTPRYLIKTRGQQVTLSCSPISGHRSVSWYQQTPGQGLQFLFEYFSETQRNKGNFPGRFSGRQFSNSRSEMNVSTLELGDSALYLCASSPTVSGANVLTFGAGSRLTVL.

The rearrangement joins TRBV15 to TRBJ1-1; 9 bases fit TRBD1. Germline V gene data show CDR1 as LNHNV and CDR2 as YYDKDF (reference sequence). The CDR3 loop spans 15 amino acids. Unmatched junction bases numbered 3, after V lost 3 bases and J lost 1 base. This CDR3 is CATSRTDRGNTEAFF. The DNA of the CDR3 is TGTGCCACCAGCAGGACGGACAGGGGGAACACTGAAGCTTTCTTT.

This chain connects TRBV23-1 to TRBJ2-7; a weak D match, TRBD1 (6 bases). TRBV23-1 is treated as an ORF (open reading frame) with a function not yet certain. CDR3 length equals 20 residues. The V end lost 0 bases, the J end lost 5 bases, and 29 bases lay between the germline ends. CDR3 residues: CASSQSSRGQGINPFHEQYF. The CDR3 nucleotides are TGCGCCAGCAGTCAATCTTCCCGAGGGCAGGGGATAAACCCTTTCCACGAGCAGTACTTC.

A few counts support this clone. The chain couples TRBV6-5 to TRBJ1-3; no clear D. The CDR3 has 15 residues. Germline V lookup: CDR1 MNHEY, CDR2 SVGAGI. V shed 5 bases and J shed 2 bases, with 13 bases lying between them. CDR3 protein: CASSPLPGPGNTIYF. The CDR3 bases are TGTGCCAGCAGTCCGCTTCCAGGCCCTGGAAACACCATATATTTT.

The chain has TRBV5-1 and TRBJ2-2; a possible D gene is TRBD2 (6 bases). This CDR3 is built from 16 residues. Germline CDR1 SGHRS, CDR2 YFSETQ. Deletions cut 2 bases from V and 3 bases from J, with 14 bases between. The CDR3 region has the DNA TGCGCCAGCAGCTTTGACGTAGCGGCATACACCGGGGAGCTGTTTTTT. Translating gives CASSFDVAAYTGELFF.

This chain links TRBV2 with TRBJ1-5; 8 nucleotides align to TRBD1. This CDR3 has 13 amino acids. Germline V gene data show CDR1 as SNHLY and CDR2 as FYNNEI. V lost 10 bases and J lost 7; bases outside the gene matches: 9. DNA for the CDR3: TGTGCCACCAAACAGGGGGTTGGCCAGCCCCAGCATTTT. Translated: CATKQGVGQPQHF.

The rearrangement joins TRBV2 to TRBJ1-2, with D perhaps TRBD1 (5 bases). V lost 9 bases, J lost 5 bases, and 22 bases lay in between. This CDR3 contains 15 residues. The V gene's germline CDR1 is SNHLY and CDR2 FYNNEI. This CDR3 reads CASKLGGTVGYGYTF. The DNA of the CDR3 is TGTGCCAGTAAATTGGGGGGAACAGTGGGGTATGGCTACACCTTC. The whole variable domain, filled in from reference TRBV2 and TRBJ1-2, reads EPEVTQTPSHQVTQMGQEVILRCVPISNHLYFYWYRQILGQKVEFLVSFYNNEISEKSEIFDDQFSVERPDGSNFTLKIRSTKLEDSAMYFCASKLGGTVGYGYTFGSGTRLTVV.

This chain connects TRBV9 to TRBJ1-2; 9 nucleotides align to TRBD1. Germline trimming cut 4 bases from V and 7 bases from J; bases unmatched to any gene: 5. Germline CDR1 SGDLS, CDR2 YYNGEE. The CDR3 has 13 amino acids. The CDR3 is CASSLGQGIGYTF. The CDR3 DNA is TGTGCCAGCAGCCTCGGACAGGGGATTGGCTACACCTTC.

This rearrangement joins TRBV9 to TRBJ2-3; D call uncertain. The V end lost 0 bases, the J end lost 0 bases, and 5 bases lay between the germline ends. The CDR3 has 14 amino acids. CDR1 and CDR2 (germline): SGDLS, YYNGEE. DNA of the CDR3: TGTGCCAGCAGCGTAGTCCTCAGCACAGATACGCAGTATTTT. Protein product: CASSVVLSTDTQYF.

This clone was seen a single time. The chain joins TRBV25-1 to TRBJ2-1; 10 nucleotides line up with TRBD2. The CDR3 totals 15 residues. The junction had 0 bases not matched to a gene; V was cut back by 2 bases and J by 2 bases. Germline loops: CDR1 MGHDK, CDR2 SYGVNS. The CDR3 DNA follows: TGTGCCAGCAGTGAACTAGCGGGAGCCTACAATGAGCAGTTCTTC. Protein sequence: CASSELAGAYNEQFF. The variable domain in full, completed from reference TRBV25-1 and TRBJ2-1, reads EADIYQTPRYLVIGTGKKITLECSQTMGHDKMYWYQQDPGMELHLIHYSYGVNSTEKGDLSSESTVSRIRTEHFPLTLESARPSHTSQYLCASSELAGAYNEQFFGPGTRLTVL.

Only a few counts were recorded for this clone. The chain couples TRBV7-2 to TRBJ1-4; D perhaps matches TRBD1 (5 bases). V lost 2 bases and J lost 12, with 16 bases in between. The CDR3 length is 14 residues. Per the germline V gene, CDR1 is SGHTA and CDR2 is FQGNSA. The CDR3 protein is CASSLNFFTGQLFF. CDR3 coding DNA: TGTGCCAGCAGCTTAAATTTTTTTACAGGACAACTGTTTTTT.

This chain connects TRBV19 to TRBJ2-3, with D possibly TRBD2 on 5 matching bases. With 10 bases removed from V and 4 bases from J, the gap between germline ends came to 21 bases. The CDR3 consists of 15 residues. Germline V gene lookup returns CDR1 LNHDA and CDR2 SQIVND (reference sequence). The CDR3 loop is CATKESTRIADTQYF. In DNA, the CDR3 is TGTGCCACCAAAGAAAGTACTAGGATTGCAGATACGCAGTATTTT.

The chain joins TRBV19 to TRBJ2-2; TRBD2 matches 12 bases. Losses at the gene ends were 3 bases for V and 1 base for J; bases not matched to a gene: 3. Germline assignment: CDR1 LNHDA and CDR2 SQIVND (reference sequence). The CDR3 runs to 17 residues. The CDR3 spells CASSILAGGLNTGELFF. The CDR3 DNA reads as TGTGCCAGTAGTATTCTAGCGGGGGGGCTGAACACCGGGGAGCTGTTTTTT.

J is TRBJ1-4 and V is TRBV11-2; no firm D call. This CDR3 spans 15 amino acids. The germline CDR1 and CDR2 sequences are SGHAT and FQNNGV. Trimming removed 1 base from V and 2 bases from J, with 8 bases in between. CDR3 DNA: TGTGCCAGCAGCTTAGCGAGGTACACTAATGAAAAACTGTTTTTT. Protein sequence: CASSLARYTNEKLFF.

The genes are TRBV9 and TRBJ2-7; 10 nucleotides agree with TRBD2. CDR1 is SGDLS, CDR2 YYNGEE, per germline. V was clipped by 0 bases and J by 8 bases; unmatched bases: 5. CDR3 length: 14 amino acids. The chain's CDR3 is CASSVGSGREKQYF. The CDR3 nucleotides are TGTGCCAGCAGCGTAGGGAGCGGGAGGGAGAAGCAGTACTTC.

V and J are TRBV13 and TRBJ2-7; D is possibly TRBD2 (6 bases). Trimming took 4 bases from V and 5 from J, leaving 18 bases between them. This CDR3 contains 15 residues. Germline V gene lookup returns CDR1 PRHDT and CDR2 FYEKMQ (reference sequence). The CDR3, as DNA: TGTGCCAGCAGCTCCCCGGGACGGGGGATCGACGAGCAGTACTTC. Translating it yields CASSSPGRGIDEQYF.

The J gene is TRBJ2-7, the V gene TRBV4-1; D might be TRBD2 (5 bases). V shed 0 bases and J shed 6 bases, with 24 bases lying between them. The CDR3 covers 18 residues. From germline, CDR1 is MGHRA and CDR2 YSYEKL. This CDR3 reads CASSQDVGTRWVASEQYF. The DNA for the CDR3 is TGCGCCAGCAGCCAAGATGTGGGCACTAGATGGGTGGCGAGCGAGCAGTACTTC.

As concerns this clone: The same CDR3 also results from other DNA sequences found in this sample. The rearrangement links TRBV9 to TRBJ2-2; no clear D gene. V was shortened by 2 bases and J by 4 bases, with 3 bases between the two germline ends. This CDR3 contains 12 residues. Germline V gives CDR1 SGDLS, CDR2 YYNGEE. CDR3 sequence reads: CASSVRTGELFF. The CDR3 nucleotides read TGTGCCAGCAGCGTTCGCACCGGGGAGCTGTTTTTT.

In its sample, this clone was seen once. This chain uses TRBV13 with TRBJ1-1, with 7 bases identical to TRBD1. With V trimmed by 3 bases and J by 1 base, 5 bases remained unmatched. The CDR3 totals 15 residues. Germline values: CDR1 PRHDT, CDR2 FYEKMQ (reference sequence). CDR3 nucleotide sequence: TGTGCCAGCAGCTTCTGGACAGGCGGGAACACTGAAGCTTTCTTT. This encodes CASSFWTGGNTEAFF.

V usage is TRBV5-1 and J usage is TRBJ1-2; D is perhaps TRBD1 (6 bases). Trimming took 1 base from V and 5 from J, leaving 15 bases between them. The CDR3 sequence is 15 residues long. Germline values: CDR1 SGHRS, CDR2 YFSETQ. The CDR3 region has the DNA TGCGCCAGCAGCTTGAGAGGGGGGGATGGATATGGCTACACCTTC. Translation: CASSLRGGDGYGYTF.